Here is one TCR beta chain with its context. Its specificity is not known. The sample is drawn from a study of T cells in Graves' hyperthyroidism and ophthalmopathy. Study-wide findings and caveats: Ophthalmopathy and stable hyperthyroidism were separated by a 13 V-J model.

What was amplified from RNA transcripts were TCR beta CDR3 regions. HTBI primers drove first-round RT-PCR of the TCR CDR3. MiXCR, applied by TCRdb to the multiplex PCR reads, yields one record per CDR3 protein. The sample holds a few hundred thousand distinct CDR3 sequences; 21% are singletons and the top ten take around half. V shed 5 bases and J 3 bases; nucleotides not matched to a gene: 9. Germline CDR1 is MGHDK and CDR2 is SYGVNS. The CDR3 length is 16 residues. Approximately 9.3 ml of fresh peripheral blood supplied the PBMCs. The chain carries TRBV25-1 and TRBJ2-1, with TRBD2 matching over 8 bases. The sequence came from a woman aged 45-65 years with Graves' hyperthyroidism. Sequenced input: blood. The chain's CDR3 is CASSFTGAGVYNEQFF. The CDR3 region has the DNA TGTGCCAGCAGTTTTACGGGAGCGGGAGTCTACAATGAGCAGTTCTTC.